What follows describes a single T cell receptor (beta chain). Its antigen is unknown. The ends were cut back, 2 bases at V and 0 bases at J, with 21 bases in the middle. CDR1 MRHNA and CDR2 SNTAGT come from the germline V gene. The CDR3 covers 19 residues. This record comes from a study of radiotherapy plus CTLA-4 blockade in lung cancer. For the study at large: Across the patients, objective responses occurred in about 19%, and disease control in under 40%. Whole-study findings and limits: Together with interferon-beta, which increased in serum after radiation, early dynamic changes in blood T cell clones were reportedly the best predictors of response. TCR clones originating in tumors grew in number in blood after radiotherapy plus ipilimumab.

The table came from immunoSEQ multiplex PCR; TCRdb's copy has only in-frame clones and leaves some out. Of 45,000 or so clones listed, around 76% are singletons. Lung cancer patients with chemo-refractory metastatic non-small-cell disease were given focal radiation plus CTLA-4 blockade with ipilimumab. The chain combines TRBV6-4 with TRBJ2-3, with D maybe TRBD2 (6 bases). The sequence derives from a human donor with non-small cell lung cancer who had stable disease on radiotherapy plus ipilimumab. Sequenced here: peripheral blood, sampled from a patient treated with radiotherapy plus ipilimumab. The CDR3 DNA reads TGTGCCAGCAGTGACGGATTACGCGGGGTAATTTTTAGCACAGATACGCAGTATTTT. Translation: CASSDGLRGVIFSTDTQYF.